The present T cell receptor (beta chain) was sequenced within a study of PD-1 blockade in classical Hodgkin lymphoma. General study findings and limits: CD8+ TCR diversity did not rise significantly by C4D1, unlike CD4+. Complete responders matched newly diagnosed patients in baseline diversity. A reduction in baseline TCR diversity was reportedly seen in newly diagnosed patients relative to healthy donors.

The protocol was immunoSEQ multiplex PCR, while the TCRdb copy is restricted to in-frame clones and leaves out a portion. The sample lists under 95,000 clones; 85% to 95% were seen once. Comments on this clone: Its matching antigen is unknown.

The CDR3 is made up of 15 amino acids. The V and J ends lost 1 base and 7 bases respectively, with 13 bases between them. Germline-derived CDR1 and CDR2 are SEHNR and FQNEAQ (reference sequence). Each patient experienced a relapse that followed autologous stem cell transplantation, and brentuximab vedotin exposure varied. This receptor was identified in a human donor with classical Hodgkin lymphoma. The rearrangement uses TRBV7-9 and TRBJ2-2; D uncertain. Sequenced here: peripheral blood mononuclear cells (PBMCs), sampled at baseline. The CDR3 spells CASSLVSGSVGELFF. The CDR3, as DNA: TGTGCCAGCAGCTTAGTCTCGGGCTCTGTCGGGGAGCTGTTTTTT. The entire variable domain, with the rest obtained from reference TRBV7-9 and TRBJ2-2, is as follows: DTGVSQNPRHKITKRGQNVTFRCDPISEHNRLYWYRQTLGQGPEFLTYFQNEAQLEKSRLLSDRFSAERPKGSFSTLEIQRTEQGDSAMYLCASSLVSGSVGELFFGEGSRLTVL.